This record covers a single T cell receptor (beta chain). This sample stems from a study of blood T cell repertoires in COVID-19. Study overall: Sites in the United States, Italy and Spain provided acute and convalescent COVID-19 samples. Nucleic acid was either cDNA or gDNA, and it came from T cells, B-cell-depleted T cells, or PBMCs.

Study processing details: It was from reference gene primer amplification that nucleated cell counts were estimated. Generated by immunoSEQ multiplex PCR, the TCRdb table keeps only in-frame clones and is missing some. The V and J calls and clone size are taken from that table; D and trimming were inferred from the DNA. The table has 200,000 to 250,000 clones, 80% to 90% seen once. Germline V lookup: CDR1 SGHTA, CDR2 FQGNSA. V lost 5 bases and J lost 1, with 11 bases in between. CDR3 length equals 14 residues. The gene calls are TRBV7-2 and TRBJ2-5; possible D gene TRBD2, 5 bases. The TCR sequence derives from a man older than 75 with acute or convalescent COVID-19. Sequencing was carried out using peripheral blood. CDR3 residues: CASSRDAGQETQYF. In nucleotides, the CDR3 is TGTGCCAGCAGCCGCGACGCGGGCCAAGAGACCCAGTACTTC.